A selection of T cell receptor beta chains follows, all from one sample in a study of beta chain features in type 1 diabetes. Produced via immunoSEQ multiplex PCR; TCRdb's table is partial and in-frame only. Counted here are roughly 280,000 clones, about 23% occurring once; the ten biggest clones make up approximately 0.011%. The sample was naive CD4+ T cells from blood. Every receptor here comes from a woman in her thirties with type 1 diabetes. The CDR3 runs from the conserved cysteine through the conserved F or W. The order of the fields is clone size, J gene, V gene, D gene, CDR3 DNA, CDR3 protein. A D gene is named only where the DNA matches it firmly. The size entry is marked missing in some rows and otherwise reads once, few, many or a size class.

clone_size: few
j_call: TRBJ2-7
v_call: TRBV2
d_call: NA
cdr3_nt: TGTGCCAGCAGTGAGGAGGGGTACGAGCAGTACTTC
cdr3_aa: CASSEEGYEQYF

clone_size: NA
j_call: TRBJ2-7
v_call: TRBV5-1
d_call: NA
cdr3_nt: TGCGCCAGCAGTAATACCCCCCAACTAGCTACCTACGAGCAGTACTTC
cdr3_aa: CASSNTPQLATYEQYF

clone_size: few
j_call: TRBJ2-5
v_call: TRBV10-3
d_call: TRBD2
cdr3_nt: TGTGCCATCAGTGAGGGACTAGCGGGAGTGGAGACCCAGTACTTC
cdr3_aa: CAISEGLAGVETQYF

clone_size: NA
j_call: TRBJ2-1
v_call: TRBV19
d_call: TRBD2
cdr3_nt: TGTGCCAGCACCAAGCGGGGTGTTGAGGATGAGCAGTTCTTC
cdr3_aa: CASTKRGVEDEQFF

clone_size: NA
j_call: TRBJ1-1
v_call: TRBV6-5
d_call: NA
cdr3_nt: TGTGCCAGCAGTCAACACCTGAACACTGAAGCTTTCTTT
cdr3_aa: CASSQHLNTEAFF

clone_size: few
j_call: TRBJ2-7
v_call: TRBV25-1
d_call: NA
cdr3_nt: TGTGCCAGCAGTGCGTGGACAAGCTCCTACGAGCAGTACTTC
cdr3_aa: CASSAWTSSYEQYF

clone_size: NA
j_call: TRBJ2-2
v_call: TRBV25-1
d_call: TRBD2
cdr3_nt: TGTGCCAGCAGTGAATACGTTAGCGGGATCGGGGAGCTGTTTTTT
cdr3_aa: CASSEYVSGIGELFF

clone_size: NA
j_call: TRBJ2-7
v_call: TRBV29-1
d_call: NA
cdr3_nt: TGCAGCGTTCGCCCCGAGCGTCGTGGCGAGCAGTACTTC
cdr3_aa: CSVRPERRGEQYF

clone_size: NA
j_call: TRBJ2-7
v_call: TRBV7-3
d_call: NA
cdr3_nt: TGTGCCAGCGCGGCTGGCTTCGGGTCCTACGAGCAGTACTTC
cdr3_aa: CASAAGFGSYEQYF

clone_size: few
j_call: TRBJ2-1
v_call: TRBV19
d_call: NA
cdr3_nt: TGTGCCACTCGGTTTGGGAGTACACTCTACAATGAGCAGTTCTTC
cdr3_aa: CATRFGSTLYNEQFF

clone_size: NA
j_call: TRBJ2-1
v_call: TRBV30
d_call: NA
cdr3_nt: TGTGCCTGGATCCGACAGGTCAGCTCCTACAATGAGCAGTTCTTC
cdr3_aa: CAWIRQVSSYNEQFF

clone_size: NA
j_call: TRBJ1-1
v_call: TRBV19
d_call: TRBD1
cdr3_nt: TGTGCCAGTAAGGGACAGGTGAACACTGAAGCTTTCTTT
cdr3_aa: CASKGQVNTEAFF

clone_size: few
j_call: TRBJ2-3
v_call: TRBV18
d_call: TRBD2
cdr3_nt: TGTGCCAGCTCACCACCGACTAGCGGGTCATCAGATACGCAGTATTTT
cdr3_aa: CASSPPTSGSSDTQYF

clone_size: few
j_call: TRBJ2-1
v_call: TRBV7-9
d_call: NA
cdr3_nt: TGTGCCAGCAGCTCTCTTAACTCTAATGAGCAGTTCTTC
cdr3_aa: CASSSLNSNEQFF

clone_size: few
j_call: TRBJ2-5
v_call: TRBV19
d_call: NA
cdr3_nt: TGTGCCAGTAGTTTCTCTCAAGAGACCCAGTACTTC
cdr3_aa: CASSFSQETQYF

clone_size: NA
j_call: TRBJ1-2
v_call: TRBV6-5
d_call: TRBD1
cdr3_nt: TGTGCCAGCAGGACGACAGGGTTCGGTGGCTACACCTTC
cdr3_aa: CASRTTGFGGYTF

clone_size: NA
j_call: TRBJ2-2
v_call: TRBV19
d_call: TRBD1
cdr3_nt: TGTGCCAGTAGTATCGGGACAGGAGCTAAAGGCGGGGAGCTGTTTTTT
cdr3_aa: CASSIGTGAKGGELFF

clone_size: few
j_call: TRBJ2-1
v_call: TRBV29-1
d_call: TRBD2
cdr3_nt: TGCAGCGCCGCGAGCGGGAGCGGCAATGAGCAGTTCTTC
cdr3_aa: CSAASGSGNEQFF

clone_size: NA
j_call: TRBJ2-7
v_call: TRBV30
d_call: NA
cdr3_nt: TGTGCCTGGAGTGCGTTTGGCGGGACTCACCCCTACGAGCAGTACTTC
cdr3_aa: CAWSAFGGTHPYEQYF

clone_size: NA
j_call: TRBJ2-5
v_call: TRBV9
d_call: TRBD1
cdr3_nt: TGTGCCAGCAGCACGGACAGGGGGCGCGGAGAGACCCAGTACTTC
cdr3_aa: CASSTDRGRGETQYF

clone_size: few
j_call: TRBJ2-7
v_call: TRBV4-2
d_call: TRBD1
cdr3_nt: TGTGCCAGCAGCCAAGGACGGGCAGGGGGAAACTCCTACGAGCAGTACTTC
cdr3_aa: CASSQGRAGGNSYEQYF

clone_size: NA
j_call: TRBJ1-3
v_call: TRBV30
d_call: NA
cdr3_nt: TGTGCCTGCCAAGCTGGCTCTGGAAACACCATATATTTT
cdr3_aa: CACQAGSGNTIYF

clone_size: NA
j_call: TRBJ1-1
v_call: TRBV7-9
d_call: NA
cdr3_nt: TGTGCCAGCAGCCGCAGAGAGGACACTGAAGCTTTCTTT
cdr3_aa: CASSRREDTEAFF

clone_size: NA
j_call: TRBJ2-2
v_call: TRBV27
d_call: NA
cdr3_nt: TGTGCCAGCAGCCCTATTAACACCGGGGAGCTGTTTTTT
cdr3_aa: CASSPINTGELFF

clone_size: few
j_call: TRBJ2-5
v_call: TRBV30
d_call: TRBD1
cdr3_nt: TGTGCCTGGAGTCGACAGGGGGCTGAGACCCAGTACTTC
cdr3_aa: CAWSRQGAETQYF

clone_size: NA
j_call: TRBJ2-3
v_call: TRBV6-1
d_call: NA
cdr3_nt: TGTGCCAGCAGTGAACGGGGCACAGATACGCAGTATTTT
cdr3_aa: CASSERGTDTQYF

clone_size: NA
j_call: TRBJ1-1
v_call: TRBV4-2
d_call: NA
cdr3_nt: TGTGCCAGCAGCCCGGGACACCAGAACACTGAAGCTTTCTTT
cdr3_aa: CASSPGHQNTEAFF

clone_size: NA
j_call: TRBJ1-1
v_call: TRBV18
d_call: NA
cdr3_nt: TGTGCCAGCTCACCCGGTGGGACTACAGATGAAGCTTTCTTT
cdr3_aa: CASSPGGTTDEAFF

clone_size: NA
j_call: TRBJ2-7
v_call: TRBV7-2
d_call: TRBD2
cdr3_nt: TGTGCCAGCACCCTTTCGACTAGCGGGCCCTCCTACGAGCAGTACTTC
cdr3_aa: CASTLSTSGPSYEQYF

clone_size: few
j_call: TRBJ2-7
v_call: TRBV11-2
d_call: TRBD1
cdr3_nt: TGTGCCAGCAGCCGGGACAGAGCCTACGAGCAGTACTTC
cdr3_aa: CASSRDRAYEQYF

clone_size: NA
j_call: TRBJ2-7
v_call: TRBV28
d_call: NA
cdr3_nt: TGTGCCAGCAGCCCCAGCAGGTACGAGCAGTACTTC
cdr3_aa: CASSPSRYEQYF

clone_size: NA
j_call: TRBJ2-5
v_call: TRBV6-6
d_call: TRBD1
cdr3_nt: TGTGCCAGCAGTTACTACGGACAGGGTCGGGAGACCCAGTACTTC
cdr3_aa: CASSYYGQGRETQYF

clone_size: few
j_call: TRBJ2-2
v_call: TRBV5-4
d_call: TRBD2
cdr3_nt: TGTGCCAGCAGCCGTGGACTAGCGGGAGTGGCCGGGGAGCTGTTTTTT
cdr3_aa: CASSRGLAGVAGELFF

clone_size: few
j_call: TRBJ2-3
v_call: TRBV11-2
d_call: NA
cdr3_nt: TGTGCCAGCAGCTTAGGGGAGCGGGATACGCAGTATTTT
cdr3_aa: CASSLGERDTQYF

clone_size: few
j_call: TRBJ1-1
v_call: TRBV29-1
d_call: TRBD1
cdr3_nt: TGCAGCGTTGCCTCAGGGGGGCCTATGAACACTGAAGCTTTCTTT
cdr3_aa: CSVASGGPMNTEAFF

clone_size: few
j_call: TRBJ2-1
v_call: TRBV29-1
d_call: TRBD2
cdr3_nt: TGCAGCGTTATCCTCCCGAGCGGGAATGGGTTCTTC
cdr3_aa: CSVILPSGNGFF

clone_size: NA
j_call: TRBJ2-7
v_call: TRBV29-1
d_call: NA
cdr3_nt: TGCAGCGTCCAACCGGCCGTGGGGCGCGAGCAGTACTTC
cdr3_aa: CSVQPAVGREQYF

clone_size: few
j_call: TRBJ2-1
v_call: TRBV7-3
d_call: TRBD2
cdr3_nt: TGTGCCAGCAGCTCTAGCGGGAGGGGCTCCTACAATGAGCAGTTCTTC
cdr3_aa: CASSSSGRGSYNEQFF

clone_size: NA
j_call: TRBJ2-7
v_call: TRBV28
d_call: NA
cdr3_nt: TGTGCCAGCAGTTTCGTCCAGGGCTACGAGCAGTACTTC
cdr3_aa: CASSFVQGYEQYF

clone_size: NA
j_call: TRBJ2-5
v_call: TRBV7-2
d_call: TRBD2
cdr3_nt: TGTGCCAGCAGCTTAGGAGGACTAGGACAAGAGACCCAGTACTTC
cdr3_aa: CASSLGGLGQETQYF

clone_size: few
j_call: TRBJ1-2
v_call: TRBV19
d_call: TRBD1
cdr3_nt: TGTGCCAGTAGATTCCATGATCGACAGGGACACACCTTC
cdr3_aa: CASRFHDRQGHTF